This T cell receptor beta chain was documented in a study of tissue T cells after allogeneic stem cell transplantation. Study-wide results and limits: Within patients, tissue anatomy strongly shaped TCR repertoire composition. Shared clones across patients were few; motif clustering revealed tissue-specific shared signatures.

TCRbeta CDR3 was sequenced at survey depth with template counts. Profiling relied on immunoSEQ multiplex PCR, and the TCRdb table lists in-frame clones only, not all of them. The sample gives about 48,000 clones, around 69% of which show up once; less than 0.85% is in the top ten. This clone was found once. Its antigen is unknown. Genes here carry mouse names. The read ends 1 residue before the CDR3 terminus; that terminus is restored from the germline J gene. Trimming cost V 1 base and J 5 bases; bases outside gene matches: 2. CDR1 is GKSSPN and CDR2 is SITVG in the germline V gene. The CDR3 runs to 13 residues.

This clonotype was obtained from a pool of C57BL/6 mice in good health. Material: sorted cells pooled from one or two spleens. The rearrangement joins TRBV31 to TRBJ2-5; TRBD2 matches at 8 bases. The sequenced CDR3 bases are TGTGCCTGGAGTCAAGGACTGGGAGACACCCAGTAC. Protein sequence: CAWSQGLGDTQY. The whole CDR3 region reads CAWSQGLGDTQYF.